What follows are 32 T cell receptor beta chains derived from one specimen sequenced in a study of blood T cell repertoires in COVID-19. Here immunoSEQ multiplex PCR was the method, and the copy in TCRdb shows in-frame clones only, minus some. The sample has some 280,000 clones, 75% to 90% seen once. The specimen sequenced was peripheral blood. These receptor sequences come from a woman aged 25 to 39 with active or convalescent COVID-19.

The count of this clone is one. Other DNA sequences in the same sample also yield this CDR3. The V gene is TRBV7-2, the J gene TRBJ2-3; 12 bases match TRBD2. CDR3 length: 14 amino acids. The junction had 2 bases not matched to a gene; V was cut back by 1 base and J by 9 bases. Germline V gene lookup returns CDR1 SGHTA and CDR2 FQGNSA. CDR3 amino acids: CASSLGLAGDTQYF. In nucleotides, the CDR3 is TGTGCCAGCAGCTTAGGACTAGCGGGGGACACGCAGTATTTT.

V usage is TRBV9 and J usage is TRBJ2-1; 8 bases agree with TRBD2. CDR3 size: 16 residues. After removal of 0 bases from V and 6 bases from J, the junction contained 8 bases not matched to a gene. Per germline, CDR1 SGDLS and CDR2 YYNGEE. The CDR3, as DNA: TGTGCCAGCAGCGTAGAGGGGATAGCGGGATTCAATGAGCAGTTCTTC. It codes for CASSVEGIAGFNEQFF.

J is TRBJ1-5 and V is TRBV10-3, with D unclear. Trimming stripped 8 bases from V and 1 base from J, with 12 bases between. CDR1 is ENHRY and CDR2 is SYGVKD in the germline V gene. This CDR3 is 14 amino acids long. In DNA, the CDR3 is TGTGCCATCCGGAGCGCGGGCAGCAATCAGCCCCAGCATTTT. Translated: CAIRSAGSNQPQHF.

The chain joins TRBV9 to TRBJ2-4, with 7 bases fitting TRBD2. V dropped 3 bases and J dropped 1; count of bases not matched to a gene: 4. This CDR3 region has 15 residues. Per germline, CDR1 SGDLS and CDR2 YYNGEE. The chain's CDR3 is CASSERGSAKNIQYF. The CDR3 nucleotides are TGTGCCAGCAGCGAGCGGGGTTCGGCCAAAAACATTCAGTACTTC.

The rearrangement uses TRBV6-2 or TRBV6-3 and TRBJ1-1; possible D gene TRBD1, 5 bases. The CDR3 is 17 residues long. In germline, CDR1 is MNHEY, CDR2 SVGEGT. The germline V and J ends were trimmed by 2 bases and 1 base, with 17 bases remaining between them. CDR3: CASSYTRLWQGNTEAFF. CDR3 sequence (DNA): TGTGCCAGCAGTTACACCCGTTTGTGGCAGGGGAACACTGAAGCTTTCTTT.

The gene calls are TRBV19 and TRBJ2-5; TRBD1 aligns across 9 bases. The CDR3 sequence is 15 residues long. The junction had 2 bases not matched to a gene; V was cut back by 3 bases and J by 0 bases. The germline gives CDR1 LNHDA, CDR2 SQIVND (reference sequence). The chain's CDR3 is CASSIGQGYQETQYF. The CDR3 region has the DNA TGTGCCAGTAGTATCGGACAGGGGTACCAAGAGACCCAGTACTTC.

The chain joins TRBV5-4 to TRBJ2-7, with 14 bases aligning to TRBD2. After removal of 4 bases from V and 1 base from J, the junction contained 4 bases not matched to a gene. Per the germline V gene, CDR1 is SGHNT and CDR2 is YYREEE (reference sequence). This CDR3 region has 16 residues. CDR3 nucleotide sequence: TGTGCCAGCAGCCCCGGACTAGCGGGGGGTTCCTACGAGCAGTACTTC. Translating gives CASSPGLAGGSYEQYF.

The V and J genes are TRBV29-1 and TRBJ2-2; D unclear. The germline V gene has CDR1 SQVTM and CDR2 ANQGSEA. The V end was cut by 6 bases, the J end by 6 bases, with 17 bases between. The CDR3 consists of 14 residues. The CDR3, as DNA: TGCAGCGTCCTTTCCTGGGCTTCTTCCGGGGAGCTGTTTTTT. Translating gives CSVLSWASSGELFF.

CDR3 bases: TGTGCCAGCGGCCAGGGGGGATTGACTGGAAACACCATATATTTT. This codes for CASGQGGLTGNTIYF. This chain connects TRBV7-2 to TRBJ1-3; 7 nucleotides agree with TRBD1. J lost 2 bases, V lost 8 bases, and 9 bases had no gene match. The germline CDR1 and CDR2 sequences are SGHTA and FQGNSA. The CDR3 has 15 residues.

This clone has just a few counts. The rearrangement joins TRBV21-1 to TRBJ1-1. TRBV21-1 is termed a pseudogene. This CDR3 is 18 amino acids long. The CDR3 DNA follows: TGTGCCAGCAGTGGACGGGGGGCGCGTCGAGGCTCGAACACTGAAGCTTTCTTT. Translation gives CASSGRGARRGSNTEAFF.

The CDR3 reads CASSLLQGVPLNEETQYF. CDR3 coding DNA: TGTGCCAGCAGCTTATTGCAGGGGGTTCCACTAAACGAGGAGACCCAGTACTTC. The chain employs TRBV7-9 and TRBJ2-5; 7 positions agree with TRBD1. V gave up 2 bases and J gave up 5 bases; unmatched junction bases: 17. CDR1 is SEHNR, CDR2 FQNEAQ, per germline (reference sequence). This CDR3 region has 18 residues.

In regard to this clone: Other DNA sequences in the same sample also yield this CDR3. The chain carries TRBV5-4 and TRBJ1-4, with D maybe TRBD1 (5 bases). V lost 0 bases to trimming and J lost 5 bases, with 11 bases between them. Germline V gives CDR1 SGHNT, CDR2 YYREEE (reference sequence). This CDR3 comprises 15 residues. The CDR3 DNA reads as TGTGCCAGCAGCTTGGGTGGGACTACGAATGAAAAACTGTTTTTT. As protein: CASSLGGTTNEKLFF.

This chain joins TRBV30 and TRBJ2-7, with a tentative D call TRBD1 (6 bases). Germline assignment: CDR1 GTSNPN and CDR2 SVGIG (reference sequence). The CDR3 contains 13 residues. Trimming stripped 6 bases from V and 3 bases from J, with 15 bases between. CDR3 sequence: CACSEQGDYEQYF. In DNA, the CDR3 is TGTGCCTGCTCGGAACAGGGTGACTACGAGCAGTACTTC.

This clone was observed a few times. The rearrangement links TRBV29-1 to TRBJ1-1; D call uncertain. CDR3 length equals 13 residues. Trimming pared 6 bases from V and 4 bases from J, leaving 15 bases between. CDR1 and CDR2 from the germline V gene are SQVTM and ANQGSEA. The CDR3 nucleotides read TGCAGCGTCCAAAGAGGTGGGAGCACTGAAGCTTTCTTT. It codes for CSVQRGGSTEAFF.

The DNA for the CDR3 is TGTGCCAGCAGCTTAGGCGGGACGAACACTGAAGCTTTCTTT. Translation: CASSLGGTNTEAFF. This rearrangement joins TRBV7-2 to TRBJ1-1; the D gene is possibly TRBD1 (5 bases). The CDR3 has 14 amino acids. The germline V gene encodes CDR1 SGHTA and CDR2 FQGNSA. V gave up 1 base and J gave up 1 base, with 7 bases separating them. The full variable domain, with the rest looked up from reference TRBV7-2 and TRBJ1-1, is GAGVSQSPSNKVTEKGKDVELRCDPISGHTALYWYRQSLGQGLEFLIYFQGNSAPDKSGLPSDRFSAERTGGSVSTLTIQRTQQEDSAVYLCASSLGGTNTEAFFGQGTRLTVV.

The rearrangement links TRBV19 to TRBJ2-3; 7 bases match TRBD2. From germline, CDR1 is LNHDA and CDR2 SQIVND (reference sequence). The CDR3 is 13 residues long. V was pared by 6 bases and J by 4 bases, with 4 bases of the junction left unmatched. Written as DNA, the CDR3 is TGTGCCAGTAGCGTAGGGAGGGCAGATACGCAGTATTTT. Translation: CASSVGRADTQYF.

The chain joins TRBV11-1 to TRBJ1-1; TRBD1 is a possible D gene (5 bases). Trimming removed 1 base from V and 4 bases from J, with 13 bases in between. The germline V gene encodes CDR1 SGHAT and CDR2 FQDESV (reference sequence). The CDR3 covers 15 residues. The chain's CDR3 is CASSLVPGGSTEAFF. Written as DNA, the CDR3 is TGTGCCAGCAGCTTAGTGCCGGGGGGAAGCACTGAAGCTTTCTTT.

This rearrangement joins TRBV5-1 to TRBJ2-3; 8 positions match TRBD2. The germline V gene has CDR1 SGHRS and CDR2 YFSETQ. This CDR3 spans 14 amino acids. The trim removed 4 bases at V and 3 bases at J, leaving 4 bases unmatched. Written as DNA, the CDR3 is TGCGCCAGCAGCCCGATAGCGGGGACAGATACGCAGTATTTT. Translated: CASSPIAGTDTQYF.

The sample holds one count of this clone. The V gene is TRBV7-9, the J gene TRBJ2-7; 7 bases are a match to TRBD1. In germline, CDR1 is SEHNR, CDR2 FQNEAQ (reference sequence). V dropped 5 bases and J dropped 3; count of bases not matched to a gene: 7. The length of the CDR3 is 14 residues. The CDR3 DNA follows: TGTGCCAGCAGCAAACAACAGGGGAACTACGAGCAGTACTTC. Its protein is CASSKQQGNYEQYF.

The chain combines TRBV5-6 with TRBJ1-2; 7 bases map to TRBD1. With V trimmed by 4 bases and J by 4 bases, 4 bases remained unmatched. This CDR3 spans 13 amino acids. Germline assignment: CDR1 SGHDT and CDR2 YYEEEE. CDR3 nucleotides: TGTGCCAGCAGCCTAGGGACAGTCTATGGCTACACCTTC. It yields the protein CASSLGTVYGYTF.

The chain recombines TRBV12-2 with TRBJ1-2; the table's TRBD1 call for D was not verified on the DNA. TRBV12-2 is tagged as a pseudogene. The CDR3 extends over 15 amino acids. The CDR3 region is CASRLTGGDNYGYTF. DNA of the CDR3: TGTGCAAGTCGCTTGACAGGGGGTGACAACTATGGCTACACCTTC.

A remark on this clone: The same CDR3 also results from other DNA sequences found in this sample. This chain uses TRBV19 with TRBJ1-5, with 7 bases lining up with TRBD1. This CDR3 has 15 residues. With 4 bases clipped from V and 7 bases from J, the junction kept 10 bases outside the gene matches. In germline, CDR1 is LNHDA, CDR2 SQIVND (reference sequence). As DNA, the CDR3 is TGTGCCAGTAGTAAACAGGGGTATGGGGGGCAGCCCCAGCATTTT. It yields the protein CASSKQGYGGQPQHF.

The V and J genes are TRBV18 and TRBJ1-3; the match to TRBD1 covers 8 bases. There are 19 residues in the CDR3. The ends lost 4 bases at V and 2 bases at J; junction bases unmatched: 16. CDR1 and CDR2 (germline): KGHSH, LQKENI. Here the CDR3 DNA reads TGTGCCAGCTCACGAGAGGCCGCTCAGGGGGCGCCTACTGGAAACACCATATATTTT. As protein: CASSREAAQGAPTGNTIYF. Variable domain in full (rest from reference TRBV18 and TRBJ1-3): NAGVMQNPRHLVRRRGQEARLRCSPMKGHSHVYWYRQLPEEGLKFMVYLQKENIIDESGMPKERFSAEFPKEGPSILRIQQVVRGDSAAYFCASSREAAQGAPTGNTIYFGEGSWLTVV.

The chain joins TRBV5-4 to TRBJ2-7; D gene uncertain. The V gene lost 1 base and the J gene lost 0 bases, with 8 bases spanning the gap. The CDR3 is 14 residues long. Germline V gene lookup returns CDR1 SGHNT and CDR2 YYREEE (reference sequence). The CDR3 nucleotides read TGTGCCAGCAGCTTGACGGGTAGCTCCTACGAGCAGTACTTC. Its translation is CASSLTGSSYEQYF.

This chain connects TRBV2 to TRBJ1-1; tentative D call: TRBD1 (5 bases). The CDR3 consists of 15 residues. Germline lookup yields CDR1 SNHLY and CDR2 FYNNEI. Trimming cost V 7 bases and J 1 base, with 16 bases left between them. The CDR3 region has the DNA TGTGCCAGCACGTACCAGGGAGGCTGGAACACTGAAGCTTTCTTT. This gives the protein CASTYQGGWNTEAFF.

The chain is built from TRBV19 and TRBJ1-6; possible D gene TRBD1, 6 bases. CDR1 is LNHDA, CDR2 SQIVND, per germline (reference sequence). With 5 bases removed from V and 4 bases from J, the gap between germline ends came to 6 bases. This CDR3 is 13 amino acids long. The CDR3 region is CASSGQYNSPLHF. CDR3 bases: TGTGCCAGTAGTGGACAGTATAATTCACCCCTCCACTTT.

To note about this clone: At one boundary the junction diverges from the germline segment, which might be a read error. Here the CDR3 reads CASSGGTGGAVNRPQHF. Written as DNA, the CDR3 is TGTGCCAGCAGCGGGGGGACAGGGGGCGCCGTCAATCGGCCCCAGCATTTT. The chain uses TRBV5-8 and TRBJ1-5, with TRBD1 matching over 12 bases. This CDR3 contains 17 residues. CDR1 SGHTS and CDR2 YDEGEE come from the germline V gene.

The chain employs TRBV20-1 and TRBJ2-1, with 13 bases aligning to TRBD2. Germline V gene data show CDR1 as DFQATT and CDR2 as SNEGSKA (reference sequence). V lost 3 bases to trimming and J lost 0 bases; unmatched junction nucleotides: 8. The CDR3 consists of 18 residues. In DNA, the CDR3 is TGCAGTGCTAGTAAACTAGCGGGGGGGCACAGCTCCTACAATGAGCAGTTCTTC. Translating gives CSASKLAGGHSSYNEQFF.

CDR3 sequence reads: CSAGQSLNTEAFF. CDR3 coding DNA: TGCAGCGCGGGACAGTCTTTGAACACTGAAGCTTTCTTT. The rearrangement joins TRBV29-1 to TRBJ1-1; 7 nucleotides match TRBD1. J was trimmed by 0 bases and V by 7 bases; bases with no gene match: 5. The CDR3 loop spans 13 amino acids. Germline V lookup: CDR1 SQVTM, CDR2 ANQGSEA. Together with reference TRBV29-1 and TRBJ1-1, the CDR3 gives the full variable domain: SAVISQKPSRDICQRGTSLTIQCQVDSQVTMMFWYRQQPGQSLTLIATANQGSEATYESGFVIDKFPISRPNLTFSTLTVSNMSPEDSSIYLCSAGQSLNTEAFFGQGTRLTVV.

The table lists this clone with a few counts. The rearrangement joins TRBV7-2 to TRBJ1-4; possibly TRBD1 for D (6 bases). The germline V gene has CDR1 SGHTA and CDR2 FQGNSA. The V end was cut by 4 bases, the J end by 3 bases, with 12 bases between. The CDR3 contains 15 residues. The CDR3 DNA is TGTGCCAGCAGCTCGAGGGGGTTTGCTAATGAAAAACTGTTTTTT. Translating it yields CASSSRGFANEKLFF.

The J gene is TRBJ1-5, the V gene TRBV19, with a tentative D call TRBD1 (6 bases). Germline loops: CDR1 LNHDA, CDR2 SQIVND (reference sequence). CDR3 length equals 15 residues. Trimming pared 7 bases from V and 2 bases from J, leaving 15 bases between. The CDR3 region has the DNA TGTGCCAGTACCCGGACAGTCTCAGGCAATCAGCCCCAGCATTTT. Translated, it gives CASTRTVSGNQPQHF.

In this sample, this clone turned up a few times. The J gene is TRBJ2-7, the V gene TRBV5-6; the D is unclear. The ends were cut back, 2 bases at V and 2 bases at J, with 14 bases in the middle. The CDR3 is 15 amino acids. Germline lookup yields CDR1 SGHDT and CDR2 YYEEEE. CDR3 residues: CASSLLHRGTYEQYF. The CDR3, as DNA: TGTGCCAGCAGCTTACTCCATCGCGGAACCTACGAGCAGTACTTC.